Shown below are 9 T cell receptor beta chains from a single sample sequenced in a study of T cell changes during pregnancy in multiple sclerosis. Sequencing was performed with immunoSEQ multiplex PCR; in TCRdb, only in-frame clones are kept and a portion is missing. The sample has 50,000 or so clones; 85% to 95% are singletons. Sequencing used CD4+ T cells from peripheral blood mononuclear cells, obtained before pregnancy. The receptor source for this set is a female donor with multiple sclerosis, enrolled in a pregnancy study.

The chain has TRBV30 and TRBJ1-3; 7 bases are a match to TRBD1. The CDR3 loop spans 15 amino acids. CDR1 is GTSNPN, CDR2 SVGIG, per germline (reference sequence). Trimming cost V 4 bases and J 3 bases; bases outside gene matches: 9. In DNA form, the CDR3 reads TGTGCCTGGAACCCGACAGGGTTCATTGGAAACACCATATATTTT. It encodes CAWNPTGFIGNTIYF.

The V gene is TRBV5-1, the J gene TRBJ2-7, with D maybe TRBD1 (6 bases). The germline V and J ends were trimmed by 0 bases and 4 bases, with 11 bases remaining between them. Germline V gene data show CDR1 as SGHRS and CDR2 as YFSETQ. The CDR3 length is 14 residues. CDR3 bases: TGCGCCAGCAGCTTGGCGCAGGGGCCTTACGAGCAGTACTTC. Protein product: CASSLAQGPYEQYF. The full variable domain, its missing parts supplied by reference TRBV5-1 and TRBJ2-7, is KAGVTQTPRYLIKTRGQQVTLSCSPISGHRSVSWYQQTPGQGLQFLFEYFSETQRNKGNFPGRFSGRQFSNSRSEMNVSTLELGDSALYLCASSLAQGPYEQYFGPGTRLTVT.

V and J are TRBV19 and TRBJ1-5; D is unclear. V lost 3 bases to trimming and J lost 11 bases, with 14 bases between them. This CDR3 contains 13 residues. Germline V CDR1 and CDR2: LNHDA, SQIVND (reference sequence). The CDR3 DNA follows: TGTGCCAGTAGTATGGGCCCCCCCCCGGCCCAGCATTTT. Translation gives CASSMGPPPAQHF.

This chain links TRBV7-2 with TRBJ1-1, with D possibly being TRBD1 (5 bases). Trimming took off 1 base at V and 4 bases at J, with 7 bases between the two ends. The CDR3 has 13 amino acids. Germline lookup yields CDR1 SGHTA and CDR2 FQGNSA. The CDR3 loop reads CASSLDRFTEAFF. CDR3 nucleotide sequence: TGTGCCAGCAGCTTAGACAGGTTCACTGAAGCTTTCTTT.

The J gene is TRBJ2-7, the V gene TRBV28; weak D call: TRBD2 (6 bases). Germline V gene data show CDR1 as MDHEN and CDR2 as SYDVKM. This CDR3 is 14 amino acids long. The germline V and J ends were trimmed by 8 bases and 3 bases, with 17 bases remaining between them. The CDR3 bases are TGTGCCAGCCACCTCGGCGGGGCGATCTACGAGCAGTACTTC. This codes for CASHLGGAIYEQYF.

The genes are TRBV5-4 and TRBJ2-1; 11 bases are shared with TRBD2. V shed 4 bases and J 9 bases; nucleotides not matched to a gene: 6. The CDR3 contains 14 residues. Germline CDR1 is SGHNT and CDR2 is YYREEE (reference sequence). CDR3 bases: TGTGCCAGCAGCCAACTAGCGGGGGACATTGAGCAGTTCTTC. Its protein product is CASSQLAGDIEQFF.

In this sample, this clone turned up once. The chain has TRBV7-2 and TRBJ1-1; no clear D. This CDR3 has 15 residues. V dropped 1 base and J dropped 2 bases, with 11 bases sitting between them. The germline V gene has CDR1 SGHTA and CDR2 FQGNSA. CDR3 amino acids: CASSLEAVRNTEAFF. Here the CDR3 DNA reads TGTGCCAGCAGCTTAGAAGCCGTACGTAACACTGAAGCTTTCTTT.

This clone was seen a single time. The V and J genes are TRBV7-8 and TRBJ2-5; tentatively, D is TRBD1 (7 bases). The CDR3 is made up of 13 amino acids. CDR1 and CDR2 from the germline V gene are SGHVS and FQNEAQ. Trimming took 5 bases from V and 8 from J, leaving 15 bases between them. CDR3 protein: CASSLRQGGTQYF. The CDR3 DNA reads TGTGCCAGCAGCCTGAGACAGGGAGGAACCCAGTACTTC. Full variable domain (outside the CDR3, taken from reference TRBV7-8 and TRBJ2-5): GAGVSQSPRYKVAKRGQDVALRCDPISGHVSLFWYQQALGQGPEFLTYFQNEAQLDKSGLPSDRFFAERPEGSVSTLKIQRTQQEDSAVYLCASSLRQGGTQYFGPGTRLLVL.

This chain connects TRBV5-5 to TRBJ2-7, with D tentatively TRBD1 (6 bases). This CDR3 contains 14 residues. V lost 1 base and J lost 2, with 10 bases in between. Germline loops: CDR1 SGHKS, CDR2 YYEKEE (reference sequence). For the CDR3, the DNA is TGTGCCAGCAGCTTGACACAGGGACCCTACGAGCAGTACTTC. Translating gives CASSLTQGPYEQYF.